This T cell receptor (beta chain) emerged from a study of cytomegalovirus exposure and HLA in healthy donors (dated by TCRdb to about 2017). General notes on the study: An earlier analysis of 587 of the donors reported over 250 Gb of sequence data and 90 million to 120 million unique TCR beta sequences obtained from about 180 million T cells. An early release that covered roughly 600 HLA-typed donors contained about 300 gigabases of sequencing data and tens of millions of unique TCR sequences. Of the 300 to 400 genotyped donors, approximately 83% fell in the genetic ancestry cluster associated with self-reported Caucasian donors. The aim of the study was to test whether cataloging public T cell receptors could identify signatures of past pathogen exposure. The study profiled the T cell repertoires of fewer than 850 subjects by immunosequencing and related them to cytomegalovirus serostatus. A separate validation cohort of more than 100 different subjects was used in addition to the roughly 700-subject first cohort. To predict cytomegalovirus infection status, the study brought together high-throughput TCR immunosequencing, statistical association of individual TCRs with disease status, and machine learning. A later analysis re-analyzed previously published TCR beta repertoires from roughly 630 donors and added high-resolution HLA genotyping to study TCR occurrence patterns. Rather than using new phenotypic data, the later analysis identified candidate immune exposures from TCR beta sequences and from how often those sequences occurred across donors. An earlier analysis of roughly 580 of the donors used high-throughput TCR beta sequencing to judge whether each TCR beta V gene segment behaved as functional or pseudogenic. Donor age, sex, ethnicity and CMV serostatus were collected together with the repertoire data. Genome-wide SNP genotypes for about 65% of the 666 donors were used in a later genetic analysis, which treated that subset as a discovery cohort. All discovery cohort repertoires had been generated on a single sequencing platform. Both class I and class II loci were covered by HLA typing, at four-digit resolution. Typing coverage differed by locus: A, B, C, DRB1 and DQB1 were typed in about 629-640 donors, DQA1 in about 500, DPA1 in around 600, and DPB1 in 472. Because of strong linkage in the cohort, roughly five DR-DQ haplotypes were treated as single units for association and clustering. Among a few hundred genotyped donors of the cohort, an average of about 240,000 unique TCR beta nucleotide sequences were sequenced per donor, approximately 20% of them non-productive. Overall results and qualifications from the work: The presence/absence analyses assumed that sequencing depth was roughly uniform across donors, and that assumption may not be true. The only immune exposure information available for the cohort was CMV serostatus. An earlier analysis of 587 of the donors showed that most TCR beta V segments appeared in productive rearrangements either about 87% or about 30% of the time, which broadly matched IMGT annotations. An association between a missense DCLRE1C variant and V-gene and J-gene trimming of TCR beta chains was found in a later genetic analysis and replicated in an independent cohort. Three of the identified cytomegalovirus-associated TCR beta chains were confirmed in vitro to be specific for cytomegalovirus antigens. When HLA alleles, especially DR and DQ, strongly co-occurred, attributing TCR associations to individual alleles was difficult. A later analysis associated around 16,000 TCR beta sequences with specific HLA alleles at a false discovery rate of 0.05. Several of the top co-occurrence clusters appeared to be linked to parvovirus B19, influenza, CMV and Epstein-Barr virus, according to a later analysis. A cluster of highly shared sequence variants was judged likely to be a technical artifact of the sequencing pipeline. According to the authors, the approach could potentially be generalized to other disease states and immunological phenotypes. The earlier analysis of nearly 600 of the donors excluded approximately 17 rarely observed V segments, including chromosome 9 orphons, because counts were too low. Across donors, most TCR sequences were observed very rarely, whereas some public TCRs were present in many individuals. Compared with equally common non-associated chains, HLA-associated TCR beta chains in a later analysis were more clonally expanded and had lower generation probabilities. In both the original and validation cohorts, the classifier was reported to diagnose cytomegalovirus status with high specificity and sensitivity. Because HLA typing was unavailable for some donors at each locus, only the typed subset was used in association tests. The cohort was sequenced for TCR beta chains only, and without alpha or paired-chain data the features that could be detected were limited. A further reported finding was that TCR beta sequences accurately predicted the HLA-A and HLA-B alleles for most subjects in the first cohort. Because the 87-base-pair reads could not distinguish some IMGT-functional V segments, including TRBV6-2 and TRBV6-3, those segments were excluded. Linkage disequilibrium might explain the correlated functional status among segregating V segments, but an unknown experimental factor could not be ruled out. The study listed 170 or so TCR beta chains as associated with cytomegalovirus. According to a later analysis, most CMV-associated TCR beta chains appeared to be HLA-restricted, and the HLA associations seemed to be driven largely by CMV exposure. A later genetic analysis reported fewer N-insertions in productive TCRs among donors in an Asian-associated ancestry cluster than the roughly 620-donor mean. In a later analysis, the rate of TCR association differed among HLA loci, with DRB1 alleles having the most associated TCRs and HLA-C alleles having the fewest.

The cohort comprised some 700 healthy bone marrow donors. Cohort members were all nominally healthy when sampled, although unrecorded immune exposures were likely present. The donor was CMV seropositive and belonged to the group of 250 to 300 seropositive cohort members. A peripheral blood sample was provided by each donor, and peripheral blood mononuclear cells were used for TCR beta sequencing. Genomic DNA was extracted from the blood cell samples with the Qiagen DNeasy Blood Extraction Kit. To note about this clone: Its antigen is currently not known. No base qualities exist here, and no much larger clone lies one base off it.

From cysteine to phenylalanine, the CDR3 is 16 amino acids long. Of the read, only the CDR3 DNA is kept; its 48 bases are in frame from base 1. The germline V gene (reference sequence) specifies LNHDA as CDR1 and SQIVND as CDR2. V trim: 6 bases; J trim: 7 bases; unmatched bases: 15. The method was the immunoSEQ multiplex PCR assay. For the multiplex PCR, a mixture combining 60 forward primers for TCR Vbeta segments and 13 reverse primers for TCR Jbeta segments was used. The CDR3 region of rearranged TCR beta genes was amplified from genomic DNA by a multiplex PCR assay. On the Illumina HiSeq System, the amplified TCR beta libraries were sequenced as 87-base-pair reads. The authors processed their data as follows. A later analysis tallied 80 million to 95 million unique TCR beta chains across the 600 to 700 repertoires, and around 10 million of those chains were shared by two or more donors. Raw reads were error-corrected and collapsed into unique sequences with a nearest-neighbor algorithm that merged closely related sequences to remove PCR and sequencing errors. V, D and J gene segments were assigned by aligning CDR3 sequences to IMGT reference sequences. For a sequence to be retained, at least a six-nucleotide match to both a V gene segment and a J gene segment was required. A rearrangement counted as productive if the CDR3 had no stop codons and remained in frame with V and J, and every other rearrangement counted as non-productive. Following IMGT convention, CDR3 was defined as the stretch from the second conserved V-encoded cysteine up to the conserved J-encoded phenylalanine. The earlier analysis of approximately 590 of the donors excluded any sequence lacking an unambiguous match to a single V gene segment. In an earlier analysis of a few hundred of the donors, a V segment was called functional when productive rearrangements were above 56.7%, and segregating when the standard deviation between donors exceeded 5%. A statistical classification framework was built for diagnosing cytomegalovirus status from the catalog of TCR beta chain sequences. In a later analysis, V and J genes were assigned by comparing TCR nucleotide sequences against IMGT/GENE-DB human TR gene sequences. A later analysis assigned CDR3 sequences and most-parsimonious VDJ recombination scenarios with the TCRdist pipeline. In a later analysis, each TCR beta chain was defined by its CDR3 amino acid sequence together with its V-gene family, and reads without a unique V-gene family were excluded. In a later analysis, 500 to 700 highly shared, low-generation-probability nucleotide sequences were removed to address suspected cross-contamination and a sequencing artifact. For each public chain, a later analysis derived a clonal expansion index from normalized ranks of inferred template counts within each repertoire. A later analysis computed generation probabilities with a VDJ recombination model fitted to out-of-frame rearrangements, and checked the results against IGoR. In a later analysis, TCR-TCR, TCR-HLA and TCR-CMV co-occurrence was scored with hypergeometric tests, and a repertoire-size bias correction was applied to TCR pairs. A later analysis estimated false discovery rates by permuting HLA or CMV assignments 20 times. A later analysis grouped co-occurring TCRs with DBSCAN, adding TCRdist sequence similarity when clustering within HLA-allele-positive subsets. Repertoires with fewer than 30,000 or more than 120,000 public chains, plus five repertoires with anomalous nucleotide sharing, were excluded from co-occurrence clustering. What TCRdb holds here is the immuneACCESS table cut down to in-frame rearrangements. Part of the clones is not present; checked against another copy, under half of the missing clones reflect an unresolved V gene, and the others are unexplained. V and J calls and clone size follow that table, whereas D and trimming were derived from the DNA. The sample includes roughly 120,000 clones, with approximately 70% observed a single time. About 4.5% of the sample rests with the top ten.

This sequence was found in a man aged 60-69 years in good health and CMV-seropositive. Sequenced input: PBMCs. The chain is assembled from TRBV19 and TRBJ1-5; a stretch of 7 junction bases matches TRBD1. The nucleotide sequence reads TGTGCCAGTAGGTTACAGGGGTTCATTGGAGTGCAGCCCCAGCATTTT. This gives the protein CASRLQGFIGVQPQHF.